This T cell receptor beta chain was captured in a study of shared clonotypes between healthy human individuals. Across the study: CD8 memory received one plate per donor, CD8 naive two, CD4 memory three and CD4 naive three. Study findings and constraints: The sampled material consisted only of blood, and tissue repertoires are likely to differ.

CD45RO-negative CD8 cells positively selected for CCR7 made up the naive population, which excluded terminally differentiated effector memory CD45RA+ cells. Those who donated, Caucasian adults without exception, all lived in Nashville, Tennessee. Comments on this clone: Its antigen remains unknown.

Germline CDR1 LNHDA, CDR2 SQIVND (reference sequence). V was trimmed by 9 bases and J by 3 bases, leaving 20 bases between them. The CDR3 consists of 15 residues. Source study methods: Junction-only immunoSEQ data arrived without quality scores, meaning filtering differed. This table comes from immunoSEQ multiplex PCR, and its TCRdb copy is limited to in-frame clones, with some not included. Clonal size and the V and J genes are those of that table, whereas D and trimming came from the DNA. The sample shows more than 2 million clones, approximately 94% of them seen only once. The receptor was derived from a man aged 18 to 30 in good health. The rearrangement links TRBV19 to TRBJ1-2, with unresolved D. The source material was naive CD8+ T cells sorted from blood. The CDR3 sequence: CASTNPGWEYYGYTF. The DNA for the CDR3 is TGTGCCAGCACCAACCCGGGGTGGGAGTACTATGGCTACACCTTC.